One sample yielded the 21 T cell receptor beta chains listed below, sequenced in a study of CD8+CD57+ T cells in acquired aplastic anemia. Genomic DNA, serving as template, underwent TCR beta VDJ and CDR3 profiling. TCRdb re-called the reads with MiXCR, one entry per CDR3 protein. The data show under 200,000 distinct CDR3 sequences, with around 60% seen just once and under 50% held by the top ten. The sample consisted of sorted CD4+, CD8+, or CD8+CD57+ T cells (not recorded which) from PBMCs. These TCRs come from a human donor in good health.

The chain combines TRBV24-1 with TRBJ1-3; 8 bases are shared with TRBD1. Germline assignment: CDR1 KGHDR and CDR2 SFDVKD. The CDR3 runs 16 residues. Germline trimming cut 4 bases from V and 4 bases from J; bases unmatched to any gene: 8. The CDR3 sequence is CATSDQETGEGNTIYF. The CDR3 coding sequence is TGTGCCACCAGTGACCAAGAGACAGGGGAGGGAAACACCATATATTTT.

This clonotype has just a few counts. The chain combines TRBV20-1 with TRBJ1-4; 7 nucleotides agree with TRBD1. CDR3 length: 13 amino acids. The ends lost 5 bases at V and 5 bases at J; junction bases unmatched: 5. The germline V gene encodes CDR1 DFQATT and CDR2 SNEGSKA (reference sequence). The CDR3 is CSARDRGNEKLFF. The CDR3 nucleotides read TGCAGTGCTCGGGACAGAGGCAATGAAAAACTGTTTTTT.

J is TRBJ1-2 and V is TRBV7-2, with D perhaps TRBD1 (6 bases). The germline V and J ends were trimmed by 5 bases and 4 bases, with 11 bases remaining between them. Germline-derived CDR1 and CDR2 are SGHTA and FQGNSA. The CDR3 is 13 amino acids. Written as DNA, the CDR3 is TGTGCCAGCAGCCCCCAGGGGTTCTATGGCTACACCTTC. It yields the protein CASSPQGFYGYTF.

This chain uses TRBV29-1 with TRBJ2-7; D tentatively reads TRBD1 or TRBD2 (5 bases each). Trimming stripped 1 base from V and 4 bases from J, with 11 bases between. The CDR3 has 13 residues. Germline V gene sequence: CDR1 SQVTM, CDR2 ANQGSEA. The CDR3 DNA reads as TGCAGCGTTGAAGCGGGGACGCTGTACGAGCAGTACTTC. Residues: CSVEAGTLYEQYF.

V and J are TRBV9 and TRBJ2-7, with no clear D. The V end was cut by 0 bases, the J end by 6 bases, with 10 bases between. The germline V gene has CDR1 SGDLS and CDR2 YYNGEE. The CDR3 is made up of 13 amino acids. CDR3: CASSVEGWGEQYF. The CDR3 nucleotides read TGTGCCAGCAGCGTAGAGGGTTGGGGCGAGCAGTACTTC. Drawing the rest from reference TRBV9 and TRBJ2-7, the complete variable domain is DSGVTQTPKHLITATGQRVTLRCSPRSGDLSVYWYQQSLDQGLQFLIQYYNGEERAKGNILERFSAQQFPDLHSELNLSSLELGDSALYFCASSVEGWGEQYFGPGTRLTVT.

This clonotype occurred many times. This chain links TRBV7-6 with TRBJ2-7; D is perhaps TRBD2 (6 bases). CDR1 and CDR2 (germline): SGHVS, FNYEAQ. V was cut by 1 base and J by 4 bases, with 11 bases left in between. There are 14 residues in the CDR3. The CDR3 region has the DNA TGTGCCAGCAGCTTAGACGGGAGTTTTTACGAGCAGTACTTC. Translation: CASSLDGSFYEQYF.

The chain uses TRBV24-1 and TRBJ1-1; D might be TRBD1 (5 bases). CDR1 and CDR2 from the germline V gene are KGHDR and SFDVKD. CDR3 length equals 11 residues. V was shortened by 4 bases and J by 9 bases, with 8 bases between the two germline ends. CDR3 region: CATSERGQAFF. CDR3 sequence (DNA): TGTGCCACCAGTGAAAGGGGCCAAGCTTTCTTT.

The chain links TRBV2 to TRBJ2-2; TRBD1 matches at 11 bases. V lost 5 bases to trimming and J lost 4 bases; unmatched junction nucleotides: 3. The CDR3 is 15 residues long. Germline CDR1 and CDR2: SNHLY and FYNNEI. The CDR3 is CASSPDRGPTGELFF. DNA for the CDR3: TGTGCCAGCAGTCCGGACAGGGGGCCCACCGGGGAGCTGTTTTTT.

This clonotype was counted a few times. The chain is built from TRBV7-8 and TRBJ1-1, with D maybe TRBD1 (5 bases). V was clipped by 1 base and J by 1 base, with 7 bases between them. The CDR3 length is 14 residues. Germline CDR1 is SGHVS and CDR2 is FQNEAQ. Here the CDR3 reads CASSLEGRNTEAFF. CDR3 nucleotides: TGTGCCAGCAGCTTAGAGGGACGGAACACTGAAGCTTTCTTT.

Points on this clonotype: Because the CDR3 is missing its conserved closing phenylalanine or tryptophan, this is likely a read error. The chain links TRBV6-2 or TRBV6-3 to TRBJ2-3, with D perhaps matching TRBD1 (5 bases). Germline values: CDR1 MNHEY, CDR2 SVGEGT. CDR3 length equals 17 residues. CDR3 DNA: TGTGCCAGCAGCTACAAATCCGTCAGTTGGCGCACAGGTACGCAGTATCTT. Residues: CASSYKSVSWRTGTQYL.

This clonotype was seen a single time. The V gene is TRBV9, the J gene TRBJ2-5; D might be TRBD2 (5 bases). CDR1 and CDR2 (germline): SGDLS, YYNGEE. V lost 0 bases, J lost 5 bases, and 8 bases lay in between. This CDR3 is built from 13 residues. CDR3 region: CASSVDGVETQYF. The CDR3 nucleotides read TGTGCCAGCAGCGTAGACGGGGTGGAGACCCAGTACTTC.

The genes are TRBV29-1 and TRBJ1-1; weak D call: TRBD1 (5 bases). V was pared by 8 bases and J by 5 bases, with 21 bases between. The CDR3 runs 14 residues. The germline CDR1 and CDR2 sequences are SQVTM and ANQGSEA. CDR3 amino acids: CSTALRDSGTEAFF. CDR3 DNA sequence: TGCAGCACTGCACTCAGGGATTCGGGGACTGAAGCTTTCTTT.

V gene TRBV29-1 combines with J gene TRBJ2-6, with no clear D. The CDR3 is 16 amino acids. Germline V gene data show CDR1 as SQVTM and CDR2 as ANQGSEA. V lost 4 bases and J lost 0, with 13 bases in between. This CDR3 reads CSVAAVLSSGANVLTF. CDR3 DNA: TGCAGCGTTGCGGCGGTGTTGAGCTCTGGGGCCAACGTCCTGACTTTC.

As for this clonotype: One end of the junction does not line up with germline, which may come from a read error. This chain links TRBV4-1 with TRBJ2-7; 11 bases are shared with TRBD1. The CDR3 runs to 15 residues. CDR1 and CDR2 (germline): MGHRA, YSYEKL. In DNA form, the CDR3 reads TGCGCCAGCGGCCAGATGGGACAGGGGGACTACGAGCAGTACTTC. Translated: CASGQMGQGDYEQYF.

To note about this clonotype: The junction shows a germline mismatch at one end, possibly a read error. V usage is TRBV5-1 and J usage is TRBJ1-5; D possibly corresponds to TRBD1 (5 bases). The CDR3 consists of 15 residues. Germline V gives CDR1 SGHRS, CDR2 YFSETQ. Here the CDR3 DNA reads TGCGCCAGCAGCACGGGGCTGGATAGCAATCAGTCCCAGCATTTT. Its protein is CASSTGLDSNQSQHF.

CDR3 sequence reads: CASSLETGQNSPLHF. DNA of the CDR3: TGTGCCAGCAGCTTAGAGACAGGCCAAAATTCACCCCTCCACTTT. The chain has TRBV7-2 and TRBJ1-6; TRBD1 is a possible D gene (6 bases). The CDR3 extends over 15 amino acids. The V gene lost 1 base and the J gene lost 7 bases, with 11 bases spanning the gap. CDR1 is SGHTA, CDR2 FQGNSA, per germline.

There are many counts of this clonotype. The J gene is TRBJ1-1, the V gene TRBV19; D is unresolved. The V end lost 1 base, the J end lost 7 bases, and 7 bases lay between the germline ends. CDR1 is LNHDA and CDR2 is SQIVND in the germline V gene (reference sequence). There are 12 residues in the CDR3. The CDR3: CASSIGRNEAFF. CDR3 in DNA: TGTGCCAGTAGTATAGGAAGGAATGAAGCTTTCTTT.

In its sample, this clonotype was seen many times. The V call is TRBV19, the J call TRBJ1-2; D uncertain. Germline V lookup: CDR1 LNHDA, CDR2 SQIVND (reference sequence). The CDR3 covers 10 residues. V was cut by 6 bases and J by 8 bases, with 7 bases left in between. CDR3 sequence reads: CASRAEGYTF. The CDR3 DNA is TGTGCCAGTAGGGCGGAGGGCTACACCTTC.

The V call is TRBV11-2, the J call TRBJ2-1; D is ambiguous. Germline V gene data show CDR1 as SGHAT and CDR2 as FQNNGV. There are 17 residues in the CDR3. Trimming removed 2 bases from V and 0 bases from J, with 14 bases in between. The CDR3 is CASSLSTRFTSYNEQFF. The CDR3 DNA reads TGTGCCAGCAGCTTATCTACCCGCTTCACCTCCTACAATGAGCAGTTCTTC.

This chain links TRBV27 with TRBJ1-1; D not resolved. Per the germline V gene, CDR1 is MNHEY and CDR2 is SMNVEV (reference sequence). The V and J ends lost 3 bases and 0 bases respectively, with 8 bases between them. The CDR3 consists of 14 residues. CDR3 bases: TGTGCCAGCAGTTTTGGCGGACTGAACACTGAAGCTTTCTTT. It translates to CASSFGGLNTEAFF.

This chain connects TRBV7-9 to TRBJ2-1; D is perhaps TRBD2 (5 bases). Germline V gives CDR1 SEHNR, CDR2 FQNEAQ (reference sequence). The CDR3 length is 14 residues. V lost 6 bases, J lost 4 bases, and 13 bases lay in between. CDR3 bases: TGTGCCAGCAGTTCGGCGGAGGCGTACAATGAGCAGTTCTTC. It yields the protein CASSSAEAYNEQFF.